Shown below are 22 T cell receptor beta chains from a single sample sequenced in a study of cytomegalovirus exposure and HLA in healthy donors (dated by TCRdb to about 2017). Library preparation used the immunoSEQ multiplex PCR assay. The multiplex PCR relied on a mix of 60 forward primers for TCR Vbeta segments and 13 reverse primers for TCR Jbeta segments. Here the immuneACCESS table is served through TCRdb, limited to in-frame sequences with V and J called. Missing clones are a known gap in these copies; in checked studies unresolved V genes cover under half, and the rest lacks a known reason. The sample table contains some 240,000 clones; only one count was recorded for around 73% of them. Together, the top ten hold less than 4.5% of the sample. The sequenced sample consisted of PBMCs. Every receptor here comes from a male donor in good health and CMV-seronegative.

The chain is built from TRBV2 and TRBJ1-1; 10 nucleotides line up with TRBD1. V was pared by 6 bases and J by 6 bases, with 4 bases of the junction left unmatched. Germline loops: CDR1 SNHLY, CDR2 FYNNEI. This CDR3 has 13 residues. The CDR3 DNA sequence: TGTGCCAGCAGGGCCGGGACAGGGGCTGAAGCTTTCTTT. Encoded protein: CASRAGTGAEAFF. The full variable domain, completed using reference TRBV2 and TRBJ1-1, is EPEVTQTPSHQVTQMGQEVILRCVPISNHLYFYWYRQILGQKVEFLVSFYNNEISEKSEIFDDQFSVERPDGSNFTLKIRSTKLEDSAMYFCASRAGTGAEAFFGQGTRLTVV.

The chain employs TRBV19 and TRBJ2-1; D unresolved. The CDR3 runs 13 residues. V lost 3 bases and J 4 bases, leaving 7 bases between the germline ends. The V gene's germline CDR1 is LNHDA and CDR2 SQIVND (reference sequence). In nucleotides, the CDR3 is TGTGCCAGTAGTATGGCTCTTTACAATGAGCAGTTCTTC. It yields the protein CASSMALYNEQFF.

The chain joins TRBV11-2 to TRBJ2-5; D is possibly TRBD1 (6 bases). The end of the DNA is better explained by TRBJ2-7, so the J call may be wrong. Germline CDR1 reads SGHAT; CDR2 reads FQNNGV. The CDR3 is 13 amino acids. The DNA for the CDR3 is TGTGCCAGCAGTTTGGAACAGGGCTACGAGCAGTACTTC. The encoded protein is CASSLEQGYEQYF.

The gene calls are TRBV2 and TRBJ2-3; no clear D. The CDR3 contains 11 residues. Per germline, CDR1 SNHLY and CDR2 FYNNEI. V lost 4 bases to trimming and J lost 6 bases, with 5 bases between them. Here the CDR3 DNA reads TGTGCCAGCAGTGTCCTGGATACGCAGTATTTT. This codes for CASSVLDTQYF.

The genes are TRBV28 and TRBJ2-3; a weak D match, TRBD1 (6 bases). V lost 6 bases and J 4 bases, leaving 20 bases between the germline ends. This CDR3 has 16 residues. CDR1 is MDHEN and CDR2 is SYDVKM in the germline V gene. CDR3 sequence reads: CASSPWADRSADTQYF. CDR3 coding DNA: TGTGCCAGCAGCCCCTGGGCCGACAGGTCGGCAGATACGCAGTATTTT.

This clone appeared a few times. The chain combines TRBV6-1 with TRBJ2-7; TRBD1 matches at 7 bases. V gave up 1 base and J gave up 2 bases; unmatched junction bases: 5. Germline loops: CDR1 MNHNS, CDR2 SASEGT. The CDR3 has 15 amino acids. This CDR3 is CASSEDSGGPYEQYF. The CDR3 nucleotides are TGTGCCAGCAGTGAAGATTCAGGGGGTCCCTACGAGCAGTACTTC.

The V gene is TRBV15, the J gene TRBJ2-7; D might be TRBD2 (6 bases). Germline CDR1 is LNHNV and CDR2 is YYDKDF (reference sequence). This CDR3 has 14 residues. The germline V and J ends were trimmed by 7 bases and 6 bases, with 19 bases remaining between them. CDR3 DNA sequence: TGTGCCACCAAGGGGTACGGGAGCCTCGGCGAGCAGTACTTC. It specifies CATKGYGSLGEQYF.

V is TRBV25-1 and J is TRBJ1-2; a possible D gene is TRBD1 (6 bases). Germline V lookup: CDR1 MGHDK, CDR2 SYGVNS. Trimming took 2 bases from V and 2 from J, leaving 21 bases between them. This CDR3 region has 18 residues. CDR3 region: CASSEGRQGRGGNYGYTF. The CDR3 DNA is TGTGCCAGCAGTGAAGGACGGCAGGGGAGGGGCGGAAACTATGGCTACACCTTC.

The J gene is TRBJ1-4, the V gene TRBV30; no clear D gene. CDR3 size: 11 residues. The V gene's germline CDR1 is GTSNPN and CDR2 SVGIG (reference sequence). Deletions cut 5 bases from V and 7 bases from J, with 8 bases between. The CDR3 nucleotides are TGTGCCTGGGGTAAACTTGAAAAACTGTTTTTT. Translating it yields CAWGKLEKLFF. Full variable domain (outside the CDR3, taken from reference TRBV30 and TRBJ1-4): SQTIHQWPATLVQPVGSPLSLECTVEGTSNPNLYWYRQAAGRGLQLLFYSVGIGQISSEVPQNLSASRPQDRQFILSSKKLLLSDSGFYLCAWGKLEKLFFGSGTQLSVL.

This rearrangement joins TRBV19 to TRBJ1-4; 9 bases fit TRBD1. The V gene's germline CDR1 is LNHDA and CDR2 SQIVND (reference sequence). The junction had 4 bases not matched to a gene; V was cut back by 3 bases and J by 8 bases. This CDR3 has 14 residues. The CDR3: CASSMGQGTEKLFF. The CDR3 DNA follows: TGTGCCAGTAGTATGGGACAGGGTACCGAAAAACTGTTTTTT. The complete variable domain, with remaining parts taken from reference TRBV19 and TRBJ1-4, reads DGGITQSPKYLFRKEGQNVTLSCEQNLNHDAMYWYRQDPGQGLRLIYYSQIVNDFQKGDIAEGYSVSREKKESFPLTVTSAQKNPTAFYLCASSMGQGTEKLFFGSGTQLSVL.

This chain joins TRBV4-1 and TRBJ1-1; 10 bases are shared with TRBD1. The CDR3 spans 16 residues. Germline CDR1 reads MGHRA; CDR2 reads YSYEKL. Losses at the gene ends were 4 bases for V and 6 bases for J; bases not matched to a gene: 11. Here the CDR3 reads CASSPGQGGTVSEAFF. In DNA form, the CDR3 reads TGCGCCAGCAGCCCAGGACAGGGGGGTACAGTCTCTGAAGCTTTCTTT.

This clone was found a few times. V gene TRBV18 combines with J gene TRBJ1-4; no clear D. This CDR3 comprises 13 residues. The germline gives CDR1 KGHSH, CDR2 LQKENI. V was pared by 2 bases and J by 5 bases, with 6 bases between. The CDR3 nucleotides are TGTGCCAGCTCACCAGCGCTAAATGAAAAACTGTTTTTT. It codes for CASSPALNEKLFF.

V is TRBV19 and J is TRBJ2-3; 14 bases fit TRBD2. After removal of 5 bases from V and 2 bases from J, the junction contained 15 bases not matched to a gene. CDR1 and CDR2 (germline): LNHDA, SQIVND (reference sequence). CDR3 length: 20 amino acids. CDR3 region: CASSSGLAGAGGWTTDTQYF. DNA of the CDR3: TGTGCCAGTAGTTCGGGACTAGCGGGAGCTGGGGGCTGGACCACAGATACGCAGTATTTT.

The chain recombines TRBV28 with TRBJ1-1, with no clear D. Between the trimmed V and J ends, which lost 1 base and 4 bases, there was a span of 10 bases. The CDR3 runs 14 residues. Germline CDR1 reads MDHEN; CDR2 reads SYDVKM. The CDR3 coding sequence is TGTGCCAGCAGTTTATCCGGGGATCGCACTGAAGCTTTCTTT. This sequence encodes CASSLSGDRTEAFF.

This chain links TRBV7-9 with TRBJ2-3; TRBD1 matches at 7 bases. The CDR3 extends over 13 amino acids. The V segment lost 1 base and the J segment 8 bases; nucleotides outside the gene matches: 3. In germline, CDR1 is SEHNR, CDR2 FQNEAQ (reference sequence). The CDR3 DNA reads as TGTGCCAGCAGCTTAGAGGGGGCAGGTACGCAGTATTTT. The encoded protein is CASSLEGAGTQYF.

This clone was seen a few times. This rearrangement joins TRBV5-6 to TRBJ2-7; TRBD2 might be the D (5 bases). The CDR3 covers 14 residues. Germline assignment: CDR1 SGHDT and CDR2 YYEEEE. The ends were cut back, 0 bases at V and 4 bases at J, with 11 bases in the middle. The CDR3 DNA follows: TGTGCCAGCAGCTTGGCTCCGGACTTATACGAGCAGTACTTC. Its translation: CASSLAPDLYEQYF.

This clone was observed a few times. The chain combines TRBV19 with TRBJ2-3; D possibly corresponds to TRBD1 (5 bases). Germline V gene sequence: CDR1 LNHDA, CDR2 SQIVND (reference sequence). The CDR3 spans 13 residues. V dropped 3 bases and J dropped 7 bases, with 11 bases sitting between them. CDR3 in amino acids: CASSIGNRNTQYF. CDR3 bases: TGTGCCAGTAGTATTGGGAACAGGAATACGCAGTATTTT.

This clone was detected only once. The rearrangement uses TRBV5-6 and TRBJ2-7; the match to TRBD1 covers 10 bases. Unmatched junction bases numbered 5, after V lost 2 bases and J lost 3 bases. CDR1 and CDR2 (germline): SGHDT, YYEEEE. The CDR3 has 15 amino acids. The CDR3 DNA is TGTGCCAGCAGCTTCGGACAGGGGGACATCTACGAGCAGTACTTC. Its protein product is CASSFGQGDIYEQYF.

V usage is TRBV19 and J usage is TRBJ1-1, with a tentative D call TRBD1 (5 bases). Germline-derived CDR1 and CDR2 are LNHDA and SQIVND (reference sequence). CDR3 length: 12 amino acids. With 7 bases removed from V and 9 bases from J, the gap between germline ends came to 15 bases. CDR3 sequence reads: CASTMGQLKAFF. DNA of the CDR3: TGTGCCAGTACGATGGGGCAGTTGAAAGCTTTCTTT.

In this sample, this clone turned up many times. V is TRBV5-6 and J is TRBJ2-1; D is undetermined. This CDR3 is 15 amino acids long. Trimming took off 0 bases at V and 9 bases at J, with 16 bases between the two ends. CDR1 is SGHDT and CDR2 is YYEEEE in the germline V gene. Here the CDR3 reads CASSLGVGSFSEQFF. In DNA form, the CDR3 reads TGTGCCAGCAGCTTGGGGGTCGGTAGCTTTAGTGAGCAGTTCTTC. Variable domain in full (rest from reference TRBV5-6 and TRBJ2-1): DAGVTQSPTHLIKTRGQQVTLRCSPKSGHDTVSWYQQALGQGPQFIFQYYEEEERQRGNFPDRFSGHQFPNYSSELNVNALLLGDSALYLCASSLGVGSFSEQFFGPGTRLTVL.

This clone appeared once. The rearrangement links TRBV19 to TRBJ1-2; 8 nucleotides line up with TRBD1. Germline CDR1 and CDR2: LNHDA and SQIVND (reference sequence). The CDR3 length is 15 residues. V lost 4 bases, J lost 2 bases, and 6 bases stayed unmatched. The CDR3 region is CASSTPGQGNYGYTF. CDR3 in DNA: TGTGCCAGTAGTACCCCCGGACAGGGAAACTATGGCTACACCTTC.

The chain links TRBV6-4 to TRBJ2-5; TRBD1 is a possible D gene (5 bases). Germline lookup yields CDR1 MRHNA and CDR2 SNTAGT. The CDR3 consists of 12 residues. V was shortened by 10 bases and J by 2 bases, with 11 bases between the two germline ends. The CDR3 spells CATTGEQETQYF. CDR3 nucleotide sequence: TGTGCCACCACAGGTGAACAAGAGACCCAGTACTTC.